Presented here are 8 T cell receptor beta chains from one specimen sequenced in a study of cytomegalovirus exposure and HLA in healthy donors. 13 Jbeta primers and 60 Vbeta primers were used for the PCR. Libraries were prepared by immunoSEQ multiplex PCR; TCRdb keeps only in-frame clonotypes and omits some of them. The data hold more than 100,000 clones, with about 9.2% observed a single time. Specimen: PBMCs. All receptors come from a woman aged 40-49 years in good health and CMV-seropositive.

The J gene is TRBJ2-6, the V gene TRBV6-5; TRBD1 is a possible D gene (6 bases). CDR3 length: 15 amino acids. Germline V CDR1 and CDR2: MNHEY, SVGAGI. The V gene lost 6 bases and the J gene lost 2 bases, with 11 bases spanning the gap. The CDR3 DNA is TGTGCCAGCAGACCTACAGGGACTGGGGCCAACGTCCTGACTTTC. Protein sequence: CASRPTGTGANVLTF.

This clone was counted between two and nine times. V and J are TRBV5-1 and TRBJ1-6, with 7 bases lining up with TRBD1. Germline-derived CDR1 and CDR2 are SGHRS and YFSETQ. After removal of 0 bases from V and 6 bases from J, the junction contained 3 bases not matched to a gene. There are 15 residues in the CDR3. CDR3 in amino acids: CASSLEGAGNSPLHF. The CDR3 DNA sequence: TGCGCCAGCAGCTTGGAGGGGGCGGGTAATTCACCCCTCCACTTT.

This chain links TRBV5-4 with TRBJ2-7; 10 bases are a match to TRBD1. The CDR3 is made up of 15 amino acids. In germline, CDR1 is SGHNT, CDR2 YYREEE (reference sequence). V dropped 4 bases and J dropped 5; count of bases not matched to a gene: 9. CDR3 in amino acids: CASSRVGTGVHEQYF. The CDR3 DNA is TGTGCCAGCAGCCGTGTTGGGACAGGGGTCCACGAGCAGTACTTC.

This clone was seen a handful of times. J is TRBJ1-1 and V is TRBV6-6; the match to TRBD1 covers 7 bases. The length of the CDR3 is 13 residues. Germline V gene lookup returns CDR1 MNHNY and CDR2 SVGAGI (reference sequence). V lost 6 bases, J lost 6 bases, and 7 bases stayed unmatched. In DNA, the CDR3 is TGTGCCAGCAGAGACGACAGGGACTCTGAAGCTTTCTTT. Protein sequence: CASRDDRDSEAFF.

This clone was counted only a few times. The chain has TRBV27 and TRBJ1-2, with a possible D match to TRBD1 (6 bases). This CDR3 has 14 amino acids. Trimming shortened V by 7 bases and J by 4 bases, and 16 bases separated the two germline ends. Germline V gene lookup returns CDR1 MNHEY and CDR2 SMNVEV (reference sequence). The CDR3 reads CASKEAGAVYGYTF. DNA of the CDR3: TGTGCCAGCAAAGAGGCAGGGGCGGTCTATGGCTACACCTTC.

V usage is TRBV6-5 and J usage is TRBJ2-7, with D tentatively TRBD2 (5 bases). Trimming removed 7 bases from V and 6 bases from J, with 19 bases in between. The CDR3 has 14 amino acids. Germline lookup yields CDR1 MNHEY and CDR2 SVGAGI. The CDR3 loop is CASTLTPGIGEQYF. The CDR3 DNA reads TGTGCCAGCACCCTAACCCCGGGGATTGGCGAGCAGTACTTC.

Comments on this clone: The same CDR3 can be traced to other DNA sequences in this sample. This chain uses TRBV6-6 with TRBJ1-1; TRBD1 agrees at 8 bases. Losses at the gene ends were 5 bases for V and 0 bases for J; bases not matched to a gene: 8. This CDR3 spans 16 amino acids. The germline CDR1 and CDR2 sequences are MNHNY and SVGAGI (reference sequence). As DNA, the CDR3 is TGTGCCAGCAGTCACCAAAGGACAGGGCTGAACACTGAAGCTTTCTTT. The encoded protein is CASSHQRTGLNTEAFF.

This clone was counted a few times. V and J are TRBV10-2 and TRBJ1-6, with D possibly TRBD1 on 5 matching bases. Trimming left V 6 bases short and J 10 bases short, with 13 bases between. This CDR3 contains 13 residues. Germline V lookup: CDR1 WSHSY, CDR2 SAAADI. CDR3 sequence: CASRDTVTSPLHF. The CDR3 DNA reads TGCGCCAGCAGGGACACCGTCACCTCACCCCTCCACTTT.